The rows below give T cell receptor beta chains drawn from one sample of a study of identical twins. A single record per CDR3 protein comes from TCRdb applying MiXCR to the 5' RACE reads. The repertoire holds around 510,000 distinct CDR3 sequences, roughly an eighth seen once, with approximately 0.98% in the top ten. This same sample was also taken into another study, of yellow fever vaccine responses in identical twins.

The specimen sequenced was CD4+ T cells sorted from blood. These TCRs come from a woman aged 18-29 years in good health. CDR3s include the opening cysteine and the closing phenylalanine or tryptophan. The D gene is left open where the match is weak. Clone sizes are given selectively: once, few, many, or a class where the clone is expanded.

V gene,J gene,CDR3 length,clone size,D gene,CDR3 protein,CDR3 DNA
TRBV24-1,TRBJ2-7,13,NA,TRBD2,CATRGGDYYEQYF,TGTGCCACGAGGGGTGGGGACTATTACGAGCAGTACTTC
TRBV7-2,TRBJ2-3,13,few,TRBD2,CGQTSLGADTQYF,TGTGGCCAGACTAGCCTCGGCGCAGATACGCAGTATTTT
TRBV7-9,TRBJ2-1,14,NA,NA,CASSRGVTRGEQFF,TGTGCCAGCAGCCGTGGGGTAACTCGCGGGGAGCAGTTCTTC
TRBV2,TRBJ2-1,15,few,TRBD2,CASRNLAGGPNEQFF,TGTGCCAGCAGAAACCTAGCGGGAGGGCCCAATGAGCAGTTCTTC
TRBV7-9,TRBJ1-4,16,few,NA,CASSVSPVATNEKLFF,TGTGCCAGCAGCGTGTCCCCCGTTGCAACTAATGAAAAACTGTTTTTT
TRBV2,TRBJ2-7,16,NA,NA,CASKDRYLGLSYEQYF,TGTGCCAGCAAAGACAGGTATTTAGGCCTCTCCTACGAGCAGTACTTC
TRBV10-3,TRBJ1-5,14,few,NA,CAISPGTGNQPQHF,TGTGCCATCAGCCCCGGGACCGGCAATCAGCCCCAGCATTTT
TRBV18,TRBJ2-3,13,NA,NA,CASSTMGADTQYF,TGTGCCAGCTCAACCATGGGGGCAGATACGCAGTATTTT
TRBV20-1,TRBJ2-1,15,few,TRBD2,CSARYVVLAGGPMFF,TGCAGTGCTAGATACGTGGTACTAGCGGGGGGGCCGATGTTCTTC
TRBV2,TRBJ1-5,14,NA,NA,CASSEWTRNQPQHF,TGTGCCAGCAGTGAGTGGACACGGAATCAGCCCCAGCATTTT
TRBV2,TRBJ2-7,15,NA,TRBD2,CASSRGGGGFLEQYF,TGTGCCAGCAGTCGAGGAGGCGGGGGGTTTCTTGAGCAGTACTTC
TRBV20-1,TRBJ1-5,14,few,TRBD1,CSAPRTGDNQPQHF,TGCAGTGCTCCTCGGACAGGGGATAATCAGCCCCAGCATTTT
TRBV2,TRBJ1-2,14,NA,TRBD1,CASSEAGTGYGYTF,TGTGCCAGCAGTGAAGCGGGGACAGGCTATGGCTACACCTTC
TRBV14,TRBJ2-1,14,few,NA,CASSQDLWGNEQFF,TGTGCCAGCAGCCAAGATCTCTGGGGCAATGAGCAGTTCTTC
TRBV5-1,TRBJ2-7,17,NA,NA,CASSLNFRGASSYEQYF,TGCGCCAGCAGCTTGAACTTTAGGGGCGCTAGCTCCTACGAGCAGTACTTC
TRBV25-1,TRBJ2-2,15,few,NA,CASSEEGFLVGELFF,TGTGCCAGCAGTGAAGAGGGATTTTTAGTCGGGGAGCTGTTTTTT
TRBV7-2,TRBJ1-5,16,NA,NA,CASSLSTGTGNQPQHF,TGTGCCAGCAGCTTAAGCACGGGGACGGGGAATCAGCCCCAGCATTTT
TRBV7-9,TRBJ2-2,16,NA,TRBD1,CASSFGQGGNTGELFF,TGTGCCAGCAGCTTCGGACAGGGTGGGAACACCGGGGAGCTGTTTTTT
TRBV6-4,TRBJ2-1,12,NA,TRBD2,CASGEGRSEQFF,TGTGCCAGCGGGGAGGGCAGATCCGAGCAGTTCTTC
TRBV7-2,TRBJ2-3,14,NA,NA,CASSSRTGADTQYF,TGTGCCAGCAGCAGTCGAACGGGCGCAGATACGCAGTATTTT
TRBV20-1,TRBJ2-5,17,NA,NA,CSARDFVSDWKWETQYF,TGCAGTGCTAGAGATTTCGTGTCGGACTGGAAATGGGAGACCCAGTACTTC
TRBV5-8,TRBJ2-7,12,few,NA,CASSGESYEQYF,TGTGCCAGCAGTGGGGAATCCTACGAGCAGTACTTC
TRBV20-1,TRBJ2-7,12,NA,NA,CSATEDTHEQYF,TGCAGTGCTACTGAGGATACCCACGAGCAGTACTTC
TRBV18,TRBJ2-4,15,NA,NA,CASSPSGVAKNIQYF,TGTGCCAGCTCACCATCCGGGGTAGCCAAAAACATTCAGTACTTC